This TCR beta chain was found in a study of technical replicates of blood from several donors. Trimming took 3 bases from V and 5 from J, leaving 10 bases between them. Germline CDR1 reads MNHEY; CDR2 reads SMNVEV (reference sequence). This CDR3 region has 13 residues. Clones were read by immunoSEQ multiplex PCR, and TCRdb kept only the in-frame ones, dropping some. The sample comprises some 74,000 clones, approximately 97% of which are singletons, and approximately 0.28% rests with the top ten. This rearrangement joins TRBV27 to TRBJ1-1; the D gene is possibly TRBD1 (6 bases). The receptor was derived from a human donor in good health. The sequenced sample consisted of T cells isolated from PBMCs. This CDR3 is CASSFGGETEAFF. In nucleotides, the CDR3 is TGTGCCAGCAGTTTTGGGGGCGAGACTGAAGCTTTCTTT.